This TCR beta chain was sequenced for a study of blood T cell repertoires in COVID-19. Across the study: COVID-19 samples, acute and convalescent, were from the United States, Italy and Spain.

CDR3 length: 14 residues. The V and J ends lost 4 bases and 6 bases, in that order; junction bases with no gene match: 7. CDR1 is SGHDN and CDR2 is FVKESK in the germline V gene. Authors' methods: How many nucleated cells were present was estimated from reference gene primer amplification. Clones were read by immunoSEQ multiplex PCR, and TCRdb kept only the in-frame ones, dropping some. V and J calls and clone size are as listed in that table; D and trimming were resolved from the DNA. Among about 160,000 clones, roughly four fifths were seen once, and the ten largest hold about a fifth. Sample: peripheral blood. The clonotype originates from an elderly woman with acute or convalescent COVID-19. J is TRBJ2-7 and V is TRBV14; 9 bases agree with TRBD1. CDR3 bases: TGTGCCAGCAGCCTCGGGACAGGGTTCCGCGAGCAGTACTTC. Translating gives CASSLGTGFREQYF.